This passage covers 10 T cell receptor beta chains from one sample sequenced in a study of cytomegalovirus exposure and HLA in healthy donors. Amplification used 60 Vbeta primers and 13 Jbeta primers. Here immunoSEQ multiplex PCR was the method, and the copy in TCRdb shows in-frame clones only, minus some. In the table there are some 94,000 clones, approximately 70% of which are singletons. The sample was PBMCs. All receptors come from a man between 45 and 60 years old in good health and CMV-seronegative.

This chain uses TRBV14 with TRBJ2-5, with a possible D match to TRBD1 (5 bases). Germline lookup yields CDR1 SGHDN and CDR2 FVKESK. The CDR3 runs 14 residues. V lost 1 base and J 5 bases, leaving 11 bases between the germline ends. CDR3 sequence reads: CASSQVRGYETQYF. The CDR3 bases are TGTGCCAGCAGCCAAGTTAGGGGTTACGAGACCCAGTACTTC.

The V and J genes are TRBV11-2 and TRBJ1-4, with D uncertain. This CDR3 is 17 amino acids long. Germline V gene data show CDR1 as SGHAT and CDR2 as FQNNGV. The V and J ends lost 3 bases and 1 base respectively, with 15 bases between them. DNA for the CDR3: TGTGCCAGCAGCTTTCGTACAGATACTGGAACTAATGAAAAACTGTTTTTT. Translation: CASSFRTDTGTNEKLFF.

The CDR3 DNA follows: TGCGCCAGCAGGGAGAACGGGGAGCTGTTTTTT. Translation: CASRENGELFF. This chain connects TRBV5-1 to TRBJ2-2; no definite D call. This CDR3 has 11 residues. The germline CDR1 and CDR2 sequences are SGHRS and YFSETQ. V was shortened by 5 bases and J by 7 bases, with 6 bases between the two germline ends.

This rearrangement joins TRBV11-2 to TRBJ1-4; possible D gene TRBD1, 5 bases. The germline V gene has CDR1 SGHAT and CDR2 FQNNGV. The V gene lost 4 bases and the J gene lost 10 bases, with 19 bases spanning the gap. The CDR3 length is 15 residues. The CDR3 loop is CASSSLLPGRGKLFF. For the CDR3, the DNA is TGTGCCAGCAGCTCCTTACTTCCCGGGAGGGGAAAACTGTTTTTT.

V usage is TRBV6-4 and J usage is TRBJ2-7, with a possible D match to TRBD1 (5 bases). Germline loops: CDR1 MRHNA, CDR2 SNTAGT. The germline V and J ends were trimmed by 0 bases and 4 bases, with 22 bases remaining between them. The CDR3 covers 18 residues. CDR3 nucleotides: TGTGCCAGCAGTGACTCGAGAAGGGGCGCCTTGTACGGATACGAGCAGTACGTC. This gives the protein CASSDSRRGALYGYEQYV.

As DNA, the CDR3 is TGTGCCTGGAGTGTATACGGACAGGGGAGTTACAATGAGCAGTTCTTC. It encodes CAWSVYGQGSYNEQFF. The V and J genes are TRBV30 and TRBJ2-1; 9 nucleotides align to TRBD1. The CDR3 runs to 16 residues. From germline, CDR1 is GTSNPN and CDR2 SVGIG (reference sequence). V was pared by 0 bases and J by 4 bases, with 7 bases of the junction left unmatched.

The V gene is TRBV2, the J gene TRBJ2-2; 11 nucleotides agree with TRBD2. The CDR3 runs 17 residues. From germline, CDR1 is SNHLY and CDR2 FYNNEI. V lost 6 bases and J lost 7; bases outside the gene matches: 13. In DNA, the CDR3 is TGTGCCAGCAGGTTTACTAGCGGGGGACCAGTTGGCGGGGAGCTGTTTTTT. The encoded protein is CASRFTSGGPVGGELFF.

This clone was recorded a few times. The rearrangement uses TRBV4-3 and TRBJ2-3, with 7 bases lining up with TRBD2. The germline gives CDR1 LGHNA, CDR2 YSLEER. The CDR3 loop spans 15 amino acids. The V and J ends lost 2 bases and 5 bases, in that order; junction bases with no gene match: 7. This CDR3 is CASSQLTSLQDTQYF. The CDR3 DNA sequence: TGCGCCAGCAGCCAACTGACTAGCCTTCAAGATACGCAGTATTTT.

The CDR3 nucleotides are TGTGCCAGCAGTTTTCGGGAAGGGGGTGAAGGCAATCAGCCCCAGCATTTT. Translating it yields CASSFREGGEGNQPQHF. This chain links TRBV28 with TRBJ1-5; D is perhaps TRBD1 (6 bases). This CDR3 has 17 amino acids. Trimming left V 3 bases short and J 2 bases short, with 17 bases between. Looked up from germline, CDR1 is MDHEN and CDR2 is SYDVKM.

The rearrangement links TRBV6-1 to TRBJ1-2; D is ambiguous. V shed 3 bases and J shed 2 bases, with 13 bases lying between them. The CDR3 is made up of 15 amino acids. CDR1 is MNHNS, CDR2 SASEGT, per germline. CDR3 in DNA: TGTGCCAGCAGTGAGGGCCCCAGGTCAAACTATGGCTACACCTTC. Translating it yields CASSEGPRSNYGYTF.